The subject of this entry is one T cell receptor (beta chain). As yet, its antigen is unknown. The data were produced by immunoSEQ multiplex PCR, yet TCRdb's version contains in-frame clones alone and is incomplete. The data show more than 2,000,000 clones, with more than 80% seen just once and roughly 0.36% held by the top ten. The source of the sample is a study of shared clonotypes between healthy human individuals. Regarding the study as a whole: Researchers sampled blood only, noting tissue repertoires likely differ. The donor pool, a small one, limited the genetic and exposure-history diversity represented.

From germline, CDR1 is SGDLS and CDR2 YYNGEE. Deletions cut 0 bases from V and 5 bases from J, with 14 bases between. The CDR3 is 15 residues long. V and J are TRBV9 and TRBJ2-5, with D uncertain. The sequencing input was naive CD4+ T cells from PBMCs. The subset is: CD45RA+ positively selected. The TCR originated in a young man in good health. Some clones in this sample may be carry-over from other donors' samples. As DNA, the CDR3 is TGTGCCAGCAGCGTAGGTCCCGACTGGTATGAGACCCAGTACTTC. This translates into CASSVGPDWYETQYF.